This T cell receptor (beta chain) was sequenced during a study of OX40 agonist ivuxolimab in advanced cancers. Study-wide context: The costimulatory receptor OX40 (CD134) was targeted by ivuxolimab, a fully human IgG2 agonistic monoclonal antibody. The purpose of peripheral TCRbeta sequencing was to test whether ivuxolimab changed TCR sequence diversity and led to clonal T-cell expansion. The paper reports the monotherapy dose-escalation portion (N of about 52 patients) of the phase I ivuxolimab trial. Partial responses occurred in three dose-escalation patients, of whom one had hepatocellular carcinoma and two had cutaneous melanoma. Of the roughly 54 dose-escalation patients, hepatocellular carcinoma was present in around 19, melanoma in some 15, renal cell carcinoma in 9 and head and neck cancer in 9. Intravenous ivuxolimab was administered to patients every 2 weeks at six dose levels: 0.01, 0.1, 0.3, 1.5, 3 and 10 mg/kg. A male proportion of around 80% and a mean age of roughly 55 years, ranging from 23 to 79, were recorded for the dose-escalation cohort. Patients were allowed to have had prior anti-PD-1, anti-PD-L1 or anti-CTLA-4 therapy, and roughly 40% of the dose-escalation patients had been treated with checkpoint inhibitors.

This clone came up a few times. It lacks a known antigen. Qualities for individual bases were not recorded, and no much larger clone is one base off. The sample has other DNA sequences that encode this CDR3 too. General conclusions and limits of the study: In the 0.1-3.0 mg/kg groups, partial responders had among the lowest normalized peripheral clonal expansion, particularly in CD8+ T cells. Which antigens the clonally expanded peripheral T cells were specific for was not determined. Clonal expansion of both CD4+ and CD8+ blood T cells was observed from baseline to week 6 at doses 0.1 to 3.0 mg/kg. Low levels of normalized T-cell clonal expansion were also shown by some nonresponding patients. After ivuxolimab, CD8+ T cells had more expanded clones than CD4+ T cells on average.

The CDR3, from cysteine to phenylalanine, totals 14 residues. Only the CDR3 region is kept as DNA, spanning 42 bases read in frame from base 1. Via the germline V gene (reference sequence), CDR1 is LNHDA and CDR2 SQIVND. Relative to germline, V is missing 6 bases and J is missing 2 bases, with 5 bases of the junction outside any gene match. The trial excluded patients who had a history of autoimmune disease or were on systemic immunosuppression. Peripheral blood for TCR sequencing was collected from all dose cohorts at baseline, on cycle 4 day 1, and on cycle 7 day 1. The samples were drawn from a first-in-human, open-label, multicenter phase I dose-escalation trial of ivuxolimab. Adults with locally advanced or metastatic head and neck squamous cell, hepatocellular, melanoma or renal cell carcinoma were enrolled in the trial. CD4+ and CD8+ T cells were sorted separately from peripheral blood before TCR sequencing.

Genomic DNA was extracted from sorted cells for sequencing of the TCRbeta CDR3 region. The immunoSEQ Assay was used to sequence the TCRbeta CDR3 regions. Held by TCRdb, this immuneACCESS table contains in-frame sequences only and omits some clones. Under half of the omission traces to an unresolved V gene where checked; the cause of the rest is unknown. The sample contains about 13,000 clones, around 80% of them found a single time. Less than 45% of the sample lies in the top ten. Sequencing used CD4+ or CD8+ T cells sorted from blood, obtained in a trial of the OX40 agonist ivuxolimab. The receptor was isolated from an adult with an advanced solid tumor such as melanoma, head and neck, liver or kidney cancer. The sequence links TRBV19 to TRBJ2-7, with 9 bases aligning to TRBD1. The CDR3 protein is CASSPGQGPYEQYF. The sequence in DNA is TGTGCCAGTAGCCCCGGACAGGGGCCCTACGAGCAGTACTTC.